Presented here are 6 T cell receptor beta chains from one specimen sequenced in a study of blood T cell repertoires in COVID-19. Assay used: immunoSEQ multiplex PCR; TCRdb lists only in-frame clones, some missing. The sample carries 200,000 to 250,000 clones, about 87% recorded once. The source material was PBMCs or T cells enriched from blood (not recorded which). Receptors originate from a woman under 40 who had recovered from COVID-19.

This chain uses TRBV7-2 with TRBJ1-2; TRBD1 agrees at 8 bases. V gave up 5 bases and J gave up 1 base; unmatched junction bases: 6. The CDR3 length is 15 residues. Germline CDR1 SGHTA, CDR2 FQGNSA. CDR3 nucleotides: TGTGCCAGCAGCGCCCGACAGGGGAGTAACTATGGCTACACCTTC. As protein: CASSARQGSNYGYTF.

V gene TRBV12-3 or TRBV12-4 combines with J gene TRBJ2-2; D ambiguous. The CDR3 covers 11 residues. Trimming cost V 6 bases and J 9 bases, with 8 bases left between them. CDR3 in DNA: TGTGCCAGCAGCCCGTTATGGGAGCTGTTTTTT. Protein sequence: CASSPLWELFF.

V gene TRBV21-1 combines with J gene TRBJ1-2; the D call of TRBD1 is as the table states it, not checked on the DNA. TRBV21-1 is assigned pseudogene status. CDR3 length equals 16 residues. The CDR3 is CASSKVMGPPWDGYTF. As DNA, the CDR3 is TGTGCCAGCAGCAAAGTTATGGGGCCACCGTGGGATGGCTACACCTTC.

The chain recombines TRBV2 with TRBJ1-4, with a tentative D call TRBD1 (6 bases). Trimming pared 6 bases from V and 3 bases from J, leaving 14 bases between. The CDR3 totals 15 residues. Germline loops: CDR1 SNHLY, CDR2 FYNNEI. The CDR3 DNA follows: TGTGCCAGCAGCCAAAATGGGGGCCCTAATGAAAAACTGTTTTTT. Translated, it gives CASSQNGGPNEKLFF.

CDR3 DNA: TGTGCCAGCAGCATGGGGACAGGGGCGGGAAACACCATATATTTT. Translating gives CASSMGTGAGNTIYF. V is TRBV5-4 and J is TRBJ1-3, with TRBD1 matching over 10 bases. This CDR3 contains 15 residues. Trimming removed 4 bases from V and 4 bases from J; junction bases left unmatched: 5. Germline values: CDR1 SGHNT, CDR2 YYREEE (reference sequence).

The chain links TRBV9 to TRBJ1-1, with 10 bases identical to TRBD1. The V and J ends lost 1 base and 6 bases, in that order; junction bases with no gene match: 6. The germline V gene encodes CDR1 SGDLS and CDR2 YYNGEE. This CDR3 is built from 15 residues. CDR3 nucleotide sequence: TGTGCCAGCAGCGTAAAGGGGGACAGGGGAGCTGAAGCTTTCTTT. Translation: CASSVKGDRGAEAFF. Full variable domain (outside the CDR3, taken from reference TRBV9 and TRBJ1-1): DSGVTQTPKHLITATGQRVTLRCSPRSGDLSVYWYQQSLDQGLQFLIQYYNGEERAKGNILERFSAQQFPDLHSELNLSSLELGDSALYFCASSVKGDRGAEAFFGQGTRLTVV.